This entry describes one TCR beta chain. These data are taken from a study of blood T cell repertoires in COVID-19. Study information: Sample material is recorded as cDNA or gDNA derived from T cells, B-cell-depleted T cells, or PBMCs.

Authors' methods: Reference gene primer amplification gave estimated nucleated cell counts. Libraries were prepared by immunoSEQ multiplex PCR; TCRdb keeps only in-frame clonotypes and omits some of them. V, J and clone size reflect that table, while D and trimming were determined from the DNA. Of 65,000 to 95,000 clones detected, about nine tenths appear once; the ten largest clones hold less than 15%. With V trimmed by 3 bases and J by 2 bases, 7 bases remained unmatched. The CDR3 length is 17 residues. Germline V gives CDR1 SGHKS, CDR2 YYEKEE (reference sequence). This clonotype was obtained from a man in his 70s with active or convalescent COVID-19. Sequencing was carried out using peripheral blood. The chain uses TRBV5-5 and TRBJ2-3, with 12 bases lining up with TRBD2. CDR3 sequence reads: CASSSGLAGIITDTQYF. In nucleotides, the CDR3 is TGTGCCAGCAGCTCCGGACTAGCGGGAATAATCACAGATACGCAGTATTTT.